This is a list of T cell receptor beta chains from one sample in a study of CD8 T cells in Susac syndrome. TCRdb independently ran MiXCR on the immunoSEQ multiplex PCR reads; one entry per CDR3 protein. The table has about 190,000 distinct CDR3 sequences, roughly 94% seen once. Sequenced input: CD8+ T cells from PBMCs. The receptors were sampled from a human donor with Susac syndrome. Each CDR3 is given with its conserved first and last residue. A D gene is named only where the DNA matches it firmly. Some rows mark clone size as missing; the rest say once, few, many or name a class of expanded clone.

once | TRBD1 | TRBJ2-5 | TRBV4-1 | TGCGCCAGCAGCTCGGGACAGGGGGAAGAGACCCAGTACTTC | CASSSGQGEETQYF
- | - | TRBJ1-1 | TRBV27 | TGTGCCAGCAGTCTAACCTCCTTTAACACTGAAGCTTTCTTT | CASSLTSFNTEAFF
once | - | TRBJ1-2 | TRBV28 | TGTGCCAGCAGTTTACTACAGACCAACTATGGCTACACCTTC | CASSLLQTNYGYTF
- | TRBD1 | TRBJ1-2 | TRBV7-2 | TGTGCCAGCAGCTCAGGGGGGACATCTAACTATGGCTACACCTTC | CASSSGGTSNYGYTF
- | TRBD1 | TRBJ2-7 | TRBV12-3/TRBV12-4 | TGTGCCAGCAGTTTAGCCCCTCCCTGGACAGGCGCCGAGCAGTACTTC | CASSLAPPWTGAEQYF
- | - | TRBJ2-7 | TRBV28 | TGTGCCAGCAGTTTACCGGGAGTGGGATCCGAGCAGTACTTC | CASSLPGVGSEQYF
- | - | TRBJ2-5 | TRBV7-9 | TGTGCCAGCAGCTTAACCGTGCCCAGGGAAGAGACCCAGTACTTC | CASSLTVPREETQYF
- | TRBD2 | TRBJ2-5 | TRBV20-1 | TGCAGTGCTAGGTCAGCAGGGAGGGTTCAAGAGACCCAGTACTTC | CSARSAGRVQETQYF
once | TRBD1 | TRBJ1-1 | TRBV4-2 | TGTGCCAGCAGCCAAGCAGGGGGTGGGATGAACACTGAAGCTTTCTTT | CASSQAGGGMNTEAFF
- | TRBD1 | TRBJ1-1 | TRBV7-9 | TGTGCCAGCAGCCCCCAGGGGGGGAGCACTGAAGCTTTCTTT | CASSPQGGSTEAFF
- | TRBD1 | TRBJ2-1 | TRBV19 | TGTGCCAGTAGTATGGGACAGGGAAATATGGATGAGCAGTTCTTC | CASSMGQGNMDEQFF
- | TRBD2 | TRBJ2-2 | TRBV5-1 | TGCGCCAGCAGCTTGGTTGTAGCGGGGGCCAACACGAACACCGGGGAGCTGTTTTTT | CASSLVVAGANTNTGELFF
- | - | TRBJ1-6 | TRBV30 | TGTGCCTGGAGTCCAGGTTTTAATTCACCCCTCCACTTT | CAWSPGFNSPLHF
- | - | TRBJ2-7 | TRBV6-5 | TGTGCCAGCAGTTACGCTGGACCAGGGCAGTCCTACGAGCAGTACTTC | CASSYAGPGQSYEQYF
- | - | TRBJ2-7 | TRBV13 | TGTGCCAGCAGCTACAGGGTACGCGAGCAGTACTTC | CASSYRVREQYF
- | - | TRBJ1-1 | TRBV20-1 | TGCAGTGCTCAGACAATCACTGAAGCTTTCTTT | CSAQTITEAFF
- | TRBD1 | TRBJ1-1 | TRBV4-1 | TGCGCCAGCAGCCCTAGCAGGGGGATGAACACTGAAGCTTTCTTT | CASSPSRGMNTEAFF
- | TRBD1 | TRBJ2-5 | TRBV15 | TGTGCCACCAGCAGAGATAACTTTAGAGGGGGCCGAGAGACCCAGTACTTC | CATSRDNFRGGRETQYF
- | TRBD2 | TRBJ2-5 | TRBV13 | TGTGCCAGCAGCCCTACTAGCGGACGGGGGGCGGGTCAAGAGACCCAGTACTTC | CASSPTSGRGAGQETQYF
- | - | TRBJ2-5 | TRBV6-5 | TGTGCCAGCAGTTACTTGACCGGTAACCAAGAGACCCAGTACTTC | CASSYLTGNQETQYF
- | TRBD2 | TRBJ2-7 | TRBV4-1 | TGCGCCAGCAGCCAAGTAGCGGGGGGGAAACCCTACGAGCAGTACTTC | CASSQVAGGKPYEQYF
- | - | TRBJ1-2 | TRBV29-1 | TGCAGCGTTCCGGAGGGAGACAGCTATGGCTACACCTTC | CSVPEGDSYGYTF
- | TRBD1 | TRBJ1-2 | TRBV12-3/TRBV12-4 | TGTGCCAGCACTCCAGGGGGGCGGGCTAACTATGGCTACACCTTC | CASTPGGRANYGYTF
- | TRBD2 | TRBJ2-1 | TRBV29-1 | TGCAGCGTTGAACGGCGGGAGGGCGTTTGGTTCTTC | CSVERREGVWFF
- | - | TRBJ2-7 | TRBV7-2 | TGTGCCAGCAGCGCCACAGGGTACTACGAGCAGTACTTC | CASSATGYYEQYF
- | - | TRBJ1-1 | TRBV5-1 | TGCGCCAGCAGCCCGGACGGGGGGCTAAATGAAGCTTTCTTT | CASSPDGGLNEAFF
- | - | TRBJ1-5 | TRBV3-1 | TGTGCCAGCAGCCAAGGGACAGAACCCAATCAGCCCCAGCATTTT | CASSQGTEPNQPQHF
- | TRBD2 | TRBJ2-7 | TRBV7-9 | TGTGCCAGCAGCTCGTCGACTAGCGGAGGCCCAACGGGGTCCCACGAGCAGTACTTC | CASSSSTSGGPTGSHEQYF
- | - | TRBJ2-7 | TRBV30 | TGTGCCTGGAGCGCAGGGACGGGCTACGAGCAGTACTTC | CAWSAGTGYEQYF
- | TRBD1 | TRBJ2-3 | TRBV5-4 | TGTGCCAGCAGCGCGCAGGGGGCGCTTAGCACAGATACGCAGTATTTT | CASSAQGALSTDTQYF
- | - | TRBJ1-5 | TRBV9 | TGTGCCAGCAGCCCCGGTGTAGCGGTCGAGCCCCAGCATTTT | CASSPGVAVEPQHF
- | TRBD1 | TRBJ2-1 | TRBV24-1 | TGTGCCACCAGTGACCGGGACAGTGAGCAGTTCTTC | CATSDRDSEQFF
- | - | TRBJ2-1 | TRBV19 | TGTGCCAGTAGGGATCAGGGGCCGACCTACAATGAGCAGTTCTTC | CASRDQGPTYNEQFF
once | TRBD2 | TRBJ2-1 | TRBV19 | TGTGCCAGTAGTCTTTATGAAGCGGGGGGTTACAATGAGCAGTTCTTC | CASSLYEAGGYNEQFF
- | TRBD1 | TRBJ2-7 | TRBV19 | TGTGCCAGTAACCCCGGGACAGAAAGCTACGAGCAGTACTTC | CASNPGTESYEQYF
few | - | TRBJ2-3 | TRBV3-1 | TGTGCCAGCAGCCAAGATCGCGAGGGCGGTACGCAGTATTTT | CASSQDREGGTQYF
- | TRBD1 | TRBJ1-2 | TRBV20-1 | TGCAGTGCTAGAGGGACGGGACAGAGCTATGGCTACACCTTC | CSARGTGQSYGYTF
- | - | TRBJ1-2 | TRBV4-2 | TGTGCCAGCAGCCAAGAGAGTGCGGGATCTCGCTATGGCTACACCTTC | CASSQESAGSRYGYTF
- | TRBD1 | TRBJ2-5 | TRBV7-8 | TGTGCCAGCAGCAACCGGGACAGGGGGCAAGAGACCCAGTACTTC | CASSNRDRGQETQYF
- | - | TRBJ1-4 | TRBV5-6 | TGTGCCAGCAGCTTGGGAGATTTTCGGGAAAAACTGTTTTTT | CASSLGDFREKLFF
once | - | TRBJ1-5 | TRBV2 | TGTGCCAGCAAGACAACCAAGAATCAGCCCCAGCATTTT | CASKTTKNQPQHF
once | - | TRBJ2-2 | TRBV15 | TGTGCCACCAGCAGAGAGGGGGCAGCTACGAACACCGGGGAGCTGTTTTTT | CATSREGAATNTGELFF
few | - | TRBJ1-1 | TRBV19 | TGTGCCAGTAGTATTGGAGGAGAGACTGAAGCTTTCTTT | CASSIGGETEAFF
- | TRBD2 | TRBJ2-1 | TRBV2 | TGTGCCAGCAGTGAAGGGACTAGCGTTTACAATGAGCAGTTCTTC | CASSEGTSVYNEQFF
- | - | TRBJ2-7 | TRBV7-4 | TGTGCCAGCAGCTTAGGTCCAGGGTCAAGCTCCTACGAGCAGTACTTC | CASSLGPGSSSYEQYF
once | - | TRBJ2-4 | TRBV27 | TGTGCCAGCAGTTTAGGTGCGATGGACATTCAGTACTTC | CASSLGAMDIQYF
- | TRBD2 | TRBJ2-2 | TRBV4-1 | TGCGCCAGCAGCCAAGATGGCCTAGCGGGAGGCACCGGGGAGCTGTTTTTT | CASSQDGLAGGTGELFF
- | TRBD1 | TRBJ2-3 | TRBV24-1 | TGTGCCACCAGTGCCGGGACAGGCACAGATACGCAGTATTTT | CATSAGTGTDTQYF
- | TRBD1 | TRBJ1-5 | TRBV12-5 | TGTGCTAGTGGTTTGGGGGACAGCCCTAGCAATCAGCCCCAGCATTTT | CASGLGDSPSNQPQHF
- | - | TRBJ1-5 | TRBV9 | TGTGCCAGCAGCGTAGGTCAGGCGCTCAATCAGCCCCAGCATTTT | CASSVGQALNQPQHF
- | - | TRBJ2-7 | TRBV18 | TGTGCCAGCTCACCCTCGTCGACCAACGAGCAGTACTTC | CASSPSSTNEQYF
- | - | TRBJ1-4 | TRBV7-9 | TGTGCCAGCAGCTTCTCGGGGACTAATGAAAAACTGTTTTTT | CASSFSGTNEKLFF
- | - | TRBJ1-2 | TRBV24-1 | TGTGCCACCAGTGATTCTCGGGGGCATGGCTACACCTTC | CATSDSRGHGYTF
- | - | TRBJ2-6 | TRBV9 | TGTGCCAGCAGCGTATGGGACTTCCCGGGGACTGGGGCCAACGTCCTGACTTTC | CASSVWDFPGTGANVLTF
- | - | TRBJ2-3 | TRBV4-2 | TGTGCCAGCAGCCAAGCGGGCGTTAGCACAGATACGCAGTATTTT | CASSQAGVSTDTQYF
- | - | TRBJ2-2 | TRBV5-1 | TGCGCCAGCAGCTTGCGGATGGAGAACACCGGGGAGCTGTTTTTT | CASSLRMENTGELFF
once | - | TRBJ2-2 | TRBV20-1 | TGCAGAGGCCACAGCGGATACACCGGGGAGCTGTTTTTT | CRGHSGYTGELFF
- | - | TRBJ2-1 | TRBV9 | TGTGCCAGCAGCGTAGATCAGCTGCAGTTCTTC | CASSVDQLQFF
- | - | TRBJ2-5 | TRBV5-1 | TGCGCCAGCAGCTTGCTTGACACCCAAGAGACCCAGTACTTC | CASSLLDTQETQYF
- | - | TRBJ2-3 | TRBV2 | TGTGCCAGCAGTGGGCAGGGCTTCGGCACAGATACGCAGTATTTT | CASSGQGFGTDTQYF